The 13 T cell receptor beta chains in this list originate from one sample, sequenced in a study of blood T cell repertoires in COVID-19 (dated by TCRdb to 2018 to 2020). Library creation used the immunoSEQ multiplex PCR assay. TCRdb took over this immuneACCESS table, retaining in-frame rearrangements with V and J assigned. Such tables are incomplete; in checked studies, under half of the missing clones stem from an unresolved V gene, and the remainder is unexplained. The sample table lists about 250,000 clones, over 70% of them with a count of one. The top ten clonotypes cover more than 2.5% of the sample. Input material: peripheral blood. These receptor sequences come from a woman aged 80 or over with acute or convalescent COVID-19.

The V and J genes are TRBV7-9 and TRBJ1-1; no firm D call. V was cut by 2 bases and J by 3 bases, with 13 bases left in between. CDR3 length: 15 amino acids. Germline values: CDR1 SEHNR, CDR2 FQNEAQ (reference sequence). Here the CDR3 DNA reads TGTGCCAGCAGCTTAACCGGACTCACGGACACTGAAGCTTTCTTT. Translating gives CASSLTGLTDTEAFF.

The CDR3 protein is CASSLVFGGEGSYTF. The CDR3 nucleotides read TGTGCCAGCAGCCTAGTTTTTGGGGGGGAAGGTAGCTACACCTTC. The J gene is TRBJ1-2, the V gene TRBV4-2; D is possibly TRBD1 (5 bases). The V end was cut by 4 bases, the J end by 9 bases, with 21 bases between. CDR3 length: 15 residues. Per the germline V gene, CDR1 is LGHNA and CDR2 is YNFKEQ.

This chain links TRBV2 with TRBJ1-2, with D tentatively TRBD1 (5 bases). The germline V and J ends were trimmed by 6 bases and 5 bases, with 13 bases remaining between them. The V gene's germline CDR1 is SNHLY and CDR2 FYNNEI. This CDR3 spans 13 amino acids. As DNA, the CDR3 is TGTGCCAGCAGGGGGGGTCCCTTTTATGGCTACACCTTC. Amino acids: CASRGGPFYGYTF.

The gene calls are TRBV19 and TRBJ2-2, with D possibly TRBD1 on 6 matching bases. V was shortened by 4 bases and J by 5 bases, with 14 bases between the two germline ends. Germline loops: CDR1 LNHDA, CDR2 SQIVND (reference sequence). This CDR3 contains 15 residues. The chain's CDR3 is CASSTGEYYTGELFF. CDR3 bases: TGTGCCAGTAGTACAGGGGAGTATTATACCGGGGAGCTGTTTTTT.

The table lists this clone with a few counts. This chain uses TRBV2 with TRBJ2-3; 9 nucleotides agree with TRBD1. Germline CDR1 is SNHLY and CDR2 is FYNNEI. The length of the CDR3 is 15 residues. The junction had 2 bases not matched to a gene; V was cut back by 3 bases and J by 1 base. The CDR3 bases are TGTGCCAGCAGTGATCGACAGGGGGGCACAGATACGCAGTATTTT. It specifies CASSDRQGGTDTQYF.

There are a few counts of this clone. The chain carries TRBV23-1 and TRBJ1-3; D is uncertain. TRBV23-1 is classed as an ORF, of uncertain function. Trimming took 7 bases from V and 2 from J, leaving 18 bases between them. This CDR3 has 16 residues. CDR3 amino acids: CASIPAVTSTGNTIYF. In DNA form, the CDR3 reads TGCGCCAGCATTCCTGCAGTAACTAGTACTGGAAACACCATATATTTT.

CDR3 sequence (DNA): TGTGCCAGCAGTGAACTCTCTAGCGGGAGTTGGGAGACCCAGTACTTC. Translation: CASSELSSGSWETQYF. This rearrangement joins TRBV6-1 to TRBJ2-5, with TRBD2 identical over 10 bases. The length of the CDR3 is 16 residues. Germline assignment: CDR1 MNHNS and CDR2 SASEGT. The V gene end was trimmed by 2 bases and the J gene end by 5 bases; junction bases not matched to a gene: 8.

This sequence joins TRBV30 and TRBJ2-3, with 9 bases lining up with TRBD1. Germline CDR1 reads GTSNPN; CDR2 reads SVGIG (reference sequence). Trimming took 0 bases from V and 4 from J; bases not matched to a gene: 8. The CDR3 totals 16 residues. This CDR3 reads CAWSVGGTGFPDTQYF. CDR3 nucleotides: TGTGCCTGGAGTGTAGGGGGGACAGGGTTTCCAGATACGCAGTATTTT.

The chain joins TRBV5-1 to TRBJ2-2, with 12 bases aligning to TRBD1. CDR3 length equals 19 residues. Trimming took 3 bases from V and 6 from J; bases not matched to a gene: 15. Per germline, CDR1 SGHRS and CDR2 YFSETQ. The CDR3 spells CASSSPGQGALRIAGELFF. The DNA for the CDR3 is TGCGCCAGCAGCTCCCCGGGACAGGGGGCCCTGCGTATTGCCGGGGAGCTGTTTTTT.

This chain uses TRBV7-2 with TRBJ2-5; TRBD1 is a possible D gene (5 bases). There are 13 residues in the CDR3. The V end was cut by 5 bases, the J end by 5 bases, with 12 bases between. Germline V gene sequence: CDR1 SGHTA, CDR2 FQGNSA. The CDR3 sequence: CASSAGHYETQYF. Here the CDR3 DNA reads TGTGCCAGCAGCGCTGGACACTATGAGACCCAGTACTTC.

To note about this clone: This CDR3 is also generated by other DNA sequences in the sample. The V and J genes are TRBV18 and TRBJ1-4; TRBD1 agrees at 7 bases. In germline, CDR1 is KGHSH, CDR2 LQKENI. The J segment lost 5 bases and the V segment lost 4 bases, leaving 4 bases of the junction unmatched. The CDR3 contains 14 residues. In DNA form, the CDR3 reads TGTGCCAGCTCACTCGGACAGGAGAATGAAAAACTGTTTTTT. Its translation is CASSLGQENEKLFF.

The gene calls are TRBV5-1 and TRBJ2-3; 8 bases match TRBD2. The CDR3 sequence is 15 residues long. CDR1 SGHRS and CDR2 YFSETQ come from the germline V gene. The J segment lost 4 bases and the V segment lost 4 bases, leaving 8 bases of the junction unmatched. This chain's CDR3 is CASSTLTGGADTQYF. CDR3 sequence (DNA): TGCGCCAGCAGCACCCTGACGGGGGGGGCAGATACGCAGTATTTT.

A few counts support this clone. The chain has TRBV6-1 and TRBJ1-5; the D gene is possibly TRBD1 (5 bases). Germline V gene lookup returns CDR1 MNHNS and CDR2 SASEGT. The length of the CDR3 is 17 residues. The V end was cut by 1 base, the J end by 0 bases, with 13 bases between. CDR3 nucleotide sequence: TGTGCCAGCAGTGAAGGGGGTGGGGGGATTAGCAATCAGCCCCAGCATTTT. It is translated as CASSEGGGGISNQPQHF.